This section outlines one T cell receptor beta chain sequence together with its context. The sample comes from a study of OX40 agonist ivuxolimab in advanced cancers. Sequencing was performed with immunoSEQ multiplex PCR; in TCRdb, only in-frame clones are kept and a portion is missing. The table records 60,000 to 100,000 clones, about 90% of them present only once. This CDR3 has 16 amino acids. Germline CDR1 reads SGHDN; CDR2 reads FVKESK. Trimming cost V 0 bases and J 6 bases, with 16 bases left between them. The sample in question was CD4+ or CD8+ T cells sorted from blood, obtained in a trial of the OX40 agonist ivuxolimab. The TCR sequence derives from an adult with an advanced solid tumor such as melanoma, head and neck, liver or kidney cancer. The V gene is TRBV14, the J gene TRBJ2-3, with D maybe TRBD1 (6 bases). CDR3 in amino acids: CASSQDGGALGDTQYF. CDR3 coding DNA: TGTGCCAGCAGCCAAGATGGGGGCGCCCTGGGGGATACGCAGTATTTT.